A selection of T cell receptor beta chains follows, all from one sample in a study of PD-1 blockade in classical Hodgkin lymphoma. Profiling relied on immunoSEQ multiplex PCR, and the TCRdb table lists in-frame clones only, not all of them. The repertoire consists of tens of thousands of clones, with about 80% occurring once and the leading ten covering around 19%. The sample here was peripheral blood mononuclear cells (PBMCs), taken before the fourth cycle of nivolumab. These receptors originate from a human donor with classical Hodgkin lymphoma. Each CDR3 is given with its conserved first and last residue. Fields, in order: J gene, clone size, D gene, V gene, CDR3 DNA, CDR3 protein. A D gene is named only where the DNA matches it firmly. Size is stated for part of the rows, as once, few or many counts, or as a class when the clone is expanded.

TRBJ1-5 | few | . | TRBV19 | TGTGCCAGTAATCCGGGCAATCAGCCCCAGCATTTT | CASNPGNQPQHF
TRBJ2-1 | . | TRBD2 | TRBV30 | TGTGCCTGGGGACTAGTCTCCTACAATGAGCAGTTCTTC | CAWGLVSYNEQFF
TRBJ2-3 | . | . | TRBV5-1 | TGCGCCAGCAGCTTGGGAGGGGGAGGCTTCGCTGGCACAGATACGCAGTATTTT | CASSLGGGGFAGTDTQYF
TRBJ2-2 | . | TRBD2 | TRBV11-2 | TGTGCCAGCAGCTTAGACCCAGCGGGGGTGGTCACCGGGGAGCTGTTTTTT | CASSLDPAGVVTGELFF
TRBJ2-7 | . | TRBD2 | TRBV27 | TGTGCCAGCAGTTTAATAGCGGGAGCTATCTACGAGCAGTACTTC | CASSLIAGAIYEQYF
TRBJ1-2 | few | . | TRBV30 | TGTGCCTGGGGCAATAAGAACGGAAACTATGGCTACACCTTC | CAWGNKNGNYGYTF
TRBJ1-5 | . | . | TRBV18 | TGTGCCAGCTCACCACTCGGCCAGCCCCAGCATTTT | CASSPLGQPQHF
TRBJ1-2 | . | TRBD1 | TRBV5-6 | TGTGCCAGCAGCTTGGCCGGGACAGTAGGAGGCCACACCTTC | CASSLAGTVGGHTF
TRBJ2-5 | once | TRBD2 | TRBV19 | TGTGCCAGTAGTATAGGGACTAGCGCTCGAGAGACCCAGTACTTC | CASSIGTSARETQYF
TRBJ2-1 | . | TRBD1 | TRBV7-2 | TGTGCCAGCAGCTTATTCGGGGGGACAGGGGATGAGCAGTTCTTC | CASSLFGGTGDEQFF